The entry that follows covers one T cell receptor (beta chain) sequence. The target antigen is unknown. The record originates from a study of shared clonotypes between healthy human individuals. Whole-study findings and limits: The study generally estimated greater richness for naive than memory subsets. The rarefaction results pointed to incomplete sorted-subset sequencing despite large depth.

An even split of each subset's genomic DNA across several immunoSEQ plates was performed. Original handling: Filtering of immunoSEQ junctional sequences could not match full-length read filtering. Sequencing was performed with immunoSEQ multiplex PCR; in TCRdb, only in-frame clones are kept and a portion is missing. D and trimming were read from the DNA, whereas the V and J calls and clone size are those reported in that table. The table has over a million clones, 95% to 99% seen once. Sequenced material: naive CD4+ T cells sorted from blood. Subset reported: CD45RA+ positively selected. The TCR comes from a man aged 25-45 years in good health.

The DNA of the CDR3 is TGTGCCAGCGCTGCCCCTAATCGTCCCTACAATGAGCAGTTCTTC. Residues: CASAAPNRPYNEQFF. The chain recombines TRBV6-1 with TRBJ2-1; D is ambiguous. The CDR3 is 15 amino acids. Germline CDR1 MNHNS, CDR2 SASEGT. The V and J ends lost 8 bases and 2 bases respectively, with 16 bases between them.